Below, one T cell receptor beta chain is given with its context. The data stem from a study of blood T cell repertoires in COVID-19. This table comes from immunoSEQ multiplex PCR, and its TCRdb copy is limited to in-frame clones, with some not included. Among some 140,000 clones listed, approximately 83% were seen once. This clonotype was sampled from a woman of 80 years or more with acute or convalescent COVID-19. The specimen was peripheral blood.

This CDR3 reads CASSFTRGNDGYTF. In nucleotides, the CDR3 is TGTGCCAGCAGTTTTACCAGGGGAAATGATGGCTACACCTTC. The V call is TRBV27, the J call TRBJ1-2, with a weak D call TRBD1 (6 bases). Germline V gene data show CDR1 as MNHEY and CDR2 as SMNVEV (reference sequence). Trimming removed 3 bases from V and 6 bases from J, with 14 bases in between. This CDR3 contains 14 residues.